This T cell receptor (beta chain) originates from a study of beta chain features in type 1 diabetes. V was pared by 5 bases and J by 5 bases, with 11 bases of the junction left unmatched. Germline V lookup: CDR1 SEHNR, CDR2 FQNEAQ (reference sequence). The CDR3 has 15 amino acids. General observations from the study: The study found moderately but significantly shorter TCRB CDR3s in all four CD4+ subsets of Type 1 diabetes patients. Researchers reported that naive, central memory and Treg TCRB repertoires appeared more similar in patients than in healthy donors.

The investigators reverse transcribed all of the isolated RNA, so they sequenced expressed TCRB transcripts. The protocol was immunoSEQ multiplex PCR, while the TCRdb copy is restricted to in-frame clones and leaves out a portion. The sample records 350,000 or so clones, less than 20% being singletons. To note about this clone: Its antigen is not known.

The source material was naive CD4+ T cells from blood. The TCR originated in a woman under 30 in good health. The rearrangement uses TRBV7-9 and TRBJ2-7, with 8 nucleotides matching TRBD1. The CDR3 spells CASSPRRQGAHEQYF. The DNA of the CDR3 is TGTGCCAGCAGCCCTAGGAGGCAGGGGGCCCACGAGCAGTACTTC.